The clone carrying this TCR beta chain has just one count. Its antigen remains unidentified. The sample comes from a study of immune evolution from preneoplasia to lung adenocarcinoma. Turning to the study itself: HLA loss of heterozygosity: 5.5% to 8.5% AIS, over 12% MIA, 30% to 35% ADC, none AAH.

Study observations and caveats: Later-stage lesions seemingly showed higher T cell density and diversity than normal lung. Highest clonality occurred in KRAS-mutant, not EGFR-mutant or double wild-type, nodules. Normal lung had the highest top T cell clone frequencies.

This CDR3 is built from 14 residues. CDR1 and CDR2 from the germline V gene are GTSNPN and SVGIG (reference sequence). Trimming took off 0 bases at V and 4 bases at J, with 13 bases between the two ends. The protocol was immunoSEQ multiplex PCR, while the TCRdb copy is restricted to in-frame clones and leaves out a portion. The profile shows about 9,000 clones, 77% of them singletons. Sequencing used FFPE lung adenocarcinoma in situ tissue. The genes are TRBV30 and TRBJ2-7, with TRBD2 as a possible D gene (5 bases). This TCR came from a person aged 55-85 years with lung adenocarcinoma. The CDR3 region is CAWSVFRGSYEQYF. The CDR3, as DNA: TGTGCCTGGAGTGTATTCCGGGGTTCGTACGAGCAGTACTTC.